Detailed here is one TCR beta chain. The entry originates in a study of blood T cell repertoires in COVID-19. The wider study: Specimens from acute and convalescent COVID-19 originated in the United States, Italy and Spain.

Per the authors' pipeline: Reference gene primer amplification in the assay estimated nucleated cell counts. The repertoire was sequenced with immunoSEQ multiplex PCR; TCRdb's copy has only in-frame clones and lacks some. That table is the source of V, J and clone size, and D and trimming were worked out from the DNA. The repertoire includes 150,000 to 200,000 clones, more than 65% of them detected once, and about 10% sits in the top ten. Per germline, CDR1 WSHSY and CDR2 SAAADI. Trimming removed 3 bases at V and 6 bases at J, with 14 bases between. The CDR3 has 14 residues. Sequenced sample: PBMCs or T cells enriched from blood (not recorded which). This chain uses TRBV10-2 with TRBJ1-1; possibly TRBD1 for D (5 bases). The clonotype originates from a man aged 50-60 years who had recovered from COVID-19. As DNA, the CDR3 is TGCGCCAGCAGTGAATGGGGGGAGAAGTCTGAAGCTTTCTTT. This encodes CASSEWGEKSEAFF.